This is a list of T cell receptor beta chains from one sample in a study of T cells in Graves' hyperthyroidism and ophthalmopathy. TCRdb analysed the multiplex PCR reads with MiXCR anew, one entry per CDR3 protein. Among some 380,000 distinct CDR3 sequences, 13% were seen once, and the ten largest hold roughly 20%. The sample comprised blood. These receptor sequences come from a man in his thirties or forties with Graves' hyperthyroidism that later progressed to Graves' ophthalmopathy. Both conserved end residues are part of each CDR3. Each record gives: D gene, V gene, clone size, J gene, CDR3 protein, CDR3 DNA. D genes are given only for firm matches. The size field is filled for only some rows; it gives once, few, many or a size class.

>NA|TRBV5-4|NA|TRBJ2-2
CASSLEGGGYTGELFF
TGTGCCAGCAGCTTGGAGGGAGGGGGCTACACCGGGGAGCTGTTTTTT
>TRBD1|TRBV5-1|few|TRBJ2-7
CASSKTRDSEQYF
TGCGCCAGCAGCAAAACCCGGGACAGCGAGCAGTACTTC
>NA|TRBV11-2|many|TRBJ2-7
CASSLSTVYEQYF
TGTGCCAGCAGCTTATCAACAGTCTACGAGCAGTACTTC
>NA|TRBV10-3|many|TRBJ1-2
CATNLGGPRPSGGYTF
TGTGCCACCAACCTCGGAGGGCCTCGACCCTCTGGGGGCTACACCTTC
>NA|TRBV19|NA|TRBJ2-7
CASSIGRSYEQYF
TGTGCCAGTAGTATTGGTCGCTCCTACGAGCAGTACTTC
>NA|TRBV12-3/TRBV12-4|many|TRBJ2-1
CASSLGQFDYNEQFF
TGTGCCAGCAGTTTAGGGCAGTTCGACTACAATGAGCAGTTCTTC
>TRBD1|TRBV30|many|TRBJ1-1
CAGTGARASGTEAFF
TGTGCCGGGACAGGGGCGCGGGCTTCGGGCACTGAAGCTTTCTTT
>NA|TRBV11-1|many|TRBJ2-3
CASSRRDSLATDTQYF
TGTGCCAGCAGCCGCAGGGACTCTTTGGCCACAGATACGCAGTATTTT
>NA|TRBV6-2/TRBV6-3|once|TRBJ2-4
CASSSAGDKAKNIQYF
TGTGCCAGCTCCTCGGCGGGGGACAAAGCCAAAAACATTCAGTACTTC
>NA|TRBV3-1|NA|TRBJ2-7
CASSQDRQGTYEQYF
TGTGCCAGCAGCCAAGATAGGCAGGGGACCTACGAGCAGTACTTC
>NA|TRBV15|few|TRBJ1-3
CATSSQNTIYF
TGTGCCACCAGCAGCCAAAACACCATATATTTT
>TRBD2|TRBV2|many|TRBJ2-1
CASSETSGGAYNEQFF
TGTGCCAGCAGTGAGACTAGCGGGGGGGCCTACAATGAGCAGTTCTTC
>TRBD1|TRBV5-1|NA|TRBJ1-1
CASTLTGSTEAFF
TGCGCCAGCACCTTGACAGGGAGCACTGAAGCTTTCTTT
>NA|TRBV2|few|TRBJ2-2
CASSSTRNTGELFF
TGTGCCAGCAGCTCTACTAGAAACACCGGGGAGCTGTTTTTT
>TRBD1|TRBV29-1|many|TRBJ2-7
CSVWDRVKKTGEQYF
TGCAGCGTCTGGGACAGGGTAAAAAAAACGGGGGAGCAGTACTTC
>NA|TRBV5-1|many|TRBJ1-4
CASSLTRDSEKLFF
TGCGCCAGCAGCTTGACCAGGGATAGTGAAAAACTGTTTTTT
>NA|TRBV12-3/TRBV12-4|few|TRBJ1-2
CASTKTGPNYGYTF
TGTGCCAGCACTAAGACGGGGCCAAACTATGGCTACACCTTC
>NA|TRBV6-2/TRBV6-3|many|TRBJ1-2
CASKRGVDRTNGGYTF
TGTGCCAGCAAACGAGGAGTAGACAGGACCAATGGCGGCTACACCTTC
>TRBD2|TRBV5-1|NA|TRBJ2-3
CASSLTSGGCGDTQCF
TGCGCCAGCAGCTTGACTAGCGGGGGATGTGGGGATACGCAGTGTTTT
>NA|TRBV3-1|many|TRBJ2-7
CASSQAQAGEQYF
TGTGCCAGCAGCCAAGCCCAGGCGGGCGAGCAGTACTTC
>NA|TRBV30|few|TRBJ2-1
CAWSSLLGVEQFF
TGTGCCTGGAGTTCGCTTCTCGGGGTTGAGCAGTTCTTC
>NA|TRBV7-3|NA|TRBJ2-6
CASSKLGTVSSGANVLTF
TGTGCCAGCAGCAAACTCGGGACGGTTAGCTCTGGGGCCAACGTCCTGACTTTC
>NA|TRBV5-6|NA|TRBJ2-7
CASSLAQATYEQYF
TGTGCCAGCAGCTTGGCCCAGGCGACCTACGAGCAGTACTTC
>TRBD1|TRBV12-5|few|TRBJ2-6
CASGLVNPGTGVSGGANVLTF
TGTGCTAGTGGTTTGGTAAACCCCGGGACAGGGGTCTCCGGAGGGGCCAACGTCCTGACTTTC
>NA|TRBV7-9|many|TRBJ2-3
CASSIWEEEVDTQYF
TGTGCCAGCAGCATTTGGGAGGAGGAGGTAGATACGCAGTATTTT
>NA|TRBV28|many|TRBJ1-1
CASSPPSVGFTEAFF
TGTGCCAGCAGCCCCCCCTCGGTGGGGTTCACTGAAGCTTTCTTT
>TRBD1|TRBV6-2/TRBV6-3|few|TRBJ1-2
CASSLPGQGTGYTF
TGTGCCAGCAGTCTACCCGGACAGGGCACGGGCTACACCTTC
>TRBD2|TRBV7-9|many|TRBJ2-1
CASSRSGGQRTHNEQFF
TGTGCCAGCAGCCGCAGCGGGGGGCAGCGAACCCACAATGAGCAGTTCTTC
>NA|TRBV2|NA|TRBJ2-3
CASNWTPYTDTQYF
TGTGCCAGCAATTGGACACCTTACACAGATACGCAGTATTTT
>TRBD1|TRBV20-1|many|TRBJ2-2
CSANVPGTGRSTGELFF
TGCAGTGCTAACGTCCCCGGGACAGGGAGGAGCACCGGGGAGCTGTTTTTT
>TRBD1|TRBV7-9|NA|TRBJ1-1
CASSVRQGEEAFF
TGTGCCAGCAGCGTTCGACAGGGGGAGGAAGCTTTCTTT
>NA|TRBV7-6|many|TRBJ1-1
CASSKDRNTEAFF
TGTGCCAGCAGCAAGGACAGGAACACTGAAGCTTTCTTT
>NA|TRBV2|many|TRBJ1-2
CATRPGTGSGYTF
TGTGCCACCCGCCCCGGGACGGGAAGTGGCTACACCTTC
>NA|TRBV19|NA|TRBJ2-7
CASSPRLERGEQYF
TGTGCCAGTAGTCCCCGACTAGAAAGAGGCGAGCAGTACTTC
>NA|TRBV7-9|few|TRBJ2-3
CASSLQAAGTDTQYF
TGTGCCAGCAGCTTGCAGGCCGCCGGCACAGATACGCAGTATTTT
>NA|TRBV5-1|NA|TRBJ2-7
CASSIGQTYEQYF
TGCGCCAGCAGCATCGGACAGACCTACGAGCAGTACTTC
>NA|TRBV19|few|TRBJ1-1
CASRTLRGTEAFF
TGTGCCAGTAGGACCCTGAGGGGCACTGAAGCTTTCTTT
>TRBD1|TRBV12-3/TRBV12-4|many|TRBJ2-3
CASSADRAADTQYF
TGTGCCAGCAGCGCCGACAGGGCAGCAGATACGCAGTATTTT
>NA|TRBV12-5|many|TRBJ1-1
CASGLSPRRSTEAFF
TGTGCTAGTGGTTTGTCTCCCCGGAGATCCACTGAAGCTTTCTTT
>TRBD1|TRBV28|few|TRBJ1-6
CASGDRGGRSPLHF
TGTGCCAGCGGGGACAGGGGAGGAAGGTCACCCCTCCACTTT